This T cell receptor (beta chain) was sequenced for a study of cytomegalovirus exposure and HLA in healthy donors. The V end lost 3 bases, the J end lost 5 bases, and 7 bases lay between the germline ends. This CDR3 has 11 residues. Germline values: CDR1 SQVTM, CDR2 ANQGSEA. The donors formed part of the roughly 120-subject validation cohort, distinct from the 666-subject first cohort. Profiled with immunoSEQ multiplex PCR; TCRdb holds only in-frame clones, not every one. The table lists about 75,000 clones, about 85% of them singletons. In the case of this clone: No antigen is known for it.

Regarding the study as a whole: The investigators catalogued some 160 TCR beta chains as cytomegalovirus-associated.

Source material: PBMCs. The receptor comes from a young man in good health and CMV-seronegative. V usage is TRBV29-1 and J usage is TRBJ1-1, with D unresolved. CDR3 protein: CSVDRRTEAFF. The CDR3 DNA follows: TGCAGCGTTGACAGGAGGACTGAAGCTTTCTTT. Together with reference TRBV29-1 and TRBJ1-1, the CDR3 gives the full variable domain: SAVISQKPSRDICQRGTSLTIQCQVDSQVTMMFWYRQQPGQSLTLIATANQGSEATYESGFVIDKFPISRPNLTFSTLTVSNMSPEDSSIYLCSVDRRTEAFFGQGTRLTVV.